What follows are 14 T cell receptor beta chains derived from one specimen sequenced in a study of cytomegalovirus exposure and HLA in healthy donors. The repertoire was sequenced with immunoSEQ multiplex PCR; TCRdb's copy has only in-frame clones and lacks some. Of roughly 60,000 clones listed, 92% are singletons. The sample was PBMCs. The receptor set was obtained from a woman aged 18 to 35 in good health and CMV-seronegative.

V usage is TRBV18 and J usage is TRBJ1-3; a weak D match, TRBD1 (5 bases). Germline V gives CDR1 KGHSH, CDR2 LQKENI. The CDR3 loop spans 18 amino acids. The V and J ends lost 3 bases and 3 bases respectively, with 21 bases between them. The DNA for the CDR3 is TGTGCCAGCTCACCCTACAGCGGGGGTACCAACCTTGGAAACACCATATATTTT. Its translation: CASSPYSGGTNLGNTIYF. Combining the CDR3 with reference TRBV18 and TRBJ1-3 gives the whole variable domain NAGVMQNPRHLVRRRGQEARLRCSPMKGHSHVYWYRQLPEEGLKFMVYLQKENIIDESGMPKERFSAEFPKEGPSILRIQQVVRGDSAAYFCASSPYSGGTNLGNTIYFGEGSWLTVV.

This rearrangement joins TRBV28 to TRBJ1-3; 8 nucleotides match TRBD1. V lost 2 bases and J lost 0; bases outside the gene matches: 9. The CDR3 sequence is 18 residues long. Germline V gene data show CDR1 as MDHEN and CDR2 as SYDVKM. The CDR3 DNA reads as TGTGCCAGCAGTTTAAAAGGGTCAACAGGGGGCTCTGGAAACACCATATATTTT. This translates into CASSLKGSTGGSGNTIYF. Combining the CDR3 with reference TRBV28 and TRBJ1-3 gives the whole variable domain DVKVTQSSRYLVKRTGEKVFLECVQDMDHENMFWYRQDPGLGLRLIYFSYDVKMKEKGDIPEGYSVSREKKERFSLILESASTNQTSMYLCASSLKGSTGGSGNTIYFGEGSWLTVV.

The chain is built from TRBV6-5 and TRBJ1-6, with unresolved D. The CDR3 spans 16 residues. The germline V gene encodes CDR1 MNHEY and CDR2 SVGAGI. The germline V and J ends were trimmed by 0 bases and 7 bases, with 13 bases remaining between them. CDR3 coding DNA: TGTGCCAGCAGTTACTCTTGGGCGCGCAGGAATTCACCCCTCCACTTT. This sequence encodes CASSYSWARRNSPLHF.

This chain connects TRBV6-5 to TRBJ1-2; the match to TRBD1 covers 9 bases. This CDR3 contains 15 residues. Germline loops: CDR1 MNHEY, CDR2 SVGAGI. V was clipped by 4 bases and J by 3 bases; unmatched bases: 6. The CDR3 reads CASSSPGQGYYGYTF. CDR3 bases: TGTGCCAGCAGTTCTCCGGGACAGGGATACTATGGCTACACCTTC.

This chain connects TRBV9 to TRBJ2-6; the D is unclear. With 5 bases removed from V and 1 base from J, the gap between germline ends came to 4 bases. Per the germline V gene, CDR1 is SGDLS and CDR2 is YYNGEE. The CDR3 consists of 13 residues. CDR3 loop: CASSASGANVLTF. The CDR3 DNA follows: TGTGCCAGCAGTGCGTCTGGGGCCAACGTCCTGACTTTC.

The V and J genes are TRBV29-1 and TRBJ1-2; 9 bases align to TRBD1. The CDR3 is 13 amino acids. Germline V gene data show CDR1 as SQVTM and CDR2 as ANQGSEA. The J segment lost 3 bases and the V segment lost 7 bases, leaving 6 bases of the junction unmatched. Written as DNA, the CDR3 is TGCAGCGCTGTAAGACAGGGGGACTATGGCTACACCTTC. Translating it yields CSAVRQGDYGYTF.

The gene calls are TRBV18 and TRBJ1-1; D remains ambiguous. CDR3 length equals 16 residues. Germline CDR1 reads KGHSH; CDR2 reads LQKENI. V was clipped by 3 bases and J by 0 bases, with 14 bases between them. The CDR3 sequence: CASSPIAGEMNTEAFF. As DNA, the CDR3 is TGTGCCAGCTCACCGATAGCCGGGGAGATGAACACTGAAGCTTTCTTT. Together with reference TRBV18 and TRBJ1-1, the CDR3 gives the full variable domain: NAGVMQNPRHLVRRRGQEARLRCSPMKGHSHVYWYRQLPEEGLKFMVYLQKENIIDESGMPKERFSAEFPKEGPSILRIQQVVRGDSAAYFCASSPIAGEMNTEAFFGQGTRLTVV.

The rearrangement uses TRBV28 and TRBJ1-2; 10 bases align to TRBD1. Germline CDR1 and CDR2: MDHEN and SYDVKM. CDR3 length: 16 residues. V lost 1 base and J lost 4; bases outside the gene matches: 6. Written as DNA, the CDR3 is TGTGCCAGCAGTTTATCCGGGACAGGGGCTTCCTATGGCTACACCTTC. Its protein product is CASSLSGTGASYGYTF.

The chain is built from TRBV28 and TRBJ2-7; 8 nucleotides align to TRBD2. This CDR3 is built from 16 residues. Trimming cost V 2 bases and J 2 bases; bases outside gene matches: 8. Germline CDR1 is MDHEN and CDR2 is SYDVKM. The CDR3 loop reads CASSLPGREDTYEQYF. DNA for the CDR3: TGTGCCAGCAGTTTACCGGGGCGGGAGGACACCTACGAGCAGTACTTC.

This clone showed up just a few times. The chain carries TRBV28 and TRBJ1-2; weak D call: TRBD1 (6 bases). V lost 3 bases and J lost 8, with 13 bases in between. Germline V CDR1 and CDR2: MDHEN, SYDVKM. This CDR3 has 13 amino acids. The CDR3: CASSLGRGRGYTF. The CDR3 bases are TGTGCCAGCAGTTTGGGCAGGGGCCGCGGCTACACCTTC.

The chain carries TRBV4-2 and TRBJ1-1; a possible D gene is TRBD1 (5 bases). CDR1 LGHNA and CDR2 YNFKEQ come from the germline V gene. The V end was cut by 0 bases, the J end by 10 bases, with 15 bases between. This CDR3 contains 14 residues. The CDR3 nucleotides read TGTGCCAGCAGCCAAGAAATAGACAGTCTCGGAGCTTTCTTT. Protein: CASSQEIDSLGAFF.

The chain links TRBV28 to TRBJ2-2; no firm D call. V gave up 7 bases and J gave up 6 bases, with 9 bases separating them. CDR1 and CDR2 (germline): MDHEN, SYDVKM. The CDR3 contains 12 residues. The CDR3 DNA sequence: TGTGCCAGCACTAGAATGGCCGGGGAGCTGTTTTTT. Translated: CASTRMAGELFF.

Points on this clone: An end of the junction differs from the germline gene, which may be a read error. The V and J genes are TRBV14 and TRBJ1-1; no clear D gene. The CDR3 covers 13 residues. CDR1 is SGHDN and CDR2 is FVKESK in the germline V gene. CDR3 region: CASSQAGVAEVFF. Written as DNA, the CDR3 is TGTGCCAGCAGCCAAGCTGGAGTGGCTGAAGTTTTCTTT.

The V and J genes are TRBV30 and TRBJ2-5, with 9 nucleotides matching TRBD2. Germline CDR1 and CDR2: GTSNPN and SVGIG (reference sequence). With V trimmed by 2 bases and J by 0 bases, 7 bases remained unmatched. This CDR3 has 16 residues. CDR3 sequence reads: CAWSLGTSGYQETQYF. CDR3 bases: TGTGCCTGGAGTTTGGGCACTAGCGGGTACCAAGAGACCCAGTACTTC. The full variable domain, in which reference TRBV30 and TRBJ2-5 provide the parts outside the CDR3, is SQTIHQWPATLVQPVGSPLSLECTVEGTSNPNLYWYRQAAGRGLQLLFYSVGIGQISSEVPQNLSASRPQDRQFILSSKKLLLSDSGFYLCAWSLGTSGYQETQYFGPGTRLLVL.